Shown below are 31 T cell receptor beta chains from a single sample sequenced in a study of blood T cell repertoires in COVID-19. The method was immunoSEQ multiplex PCR; TCRdb's version includes in-frame clones alone and lacks a portion of them. The sample contains some 220,000 clones, roughly 88% of which appear only once. Sequenced sample: PBMCs or T cells enriched from blood (not recorded which). Receptors were obtained from a middle-aged woman with acute COVID-19.

This rearrangement joins TRBV10-1 to TRBJ2-5; D may be TRBD2 (5 bases). From germline, CDR1 is WNHNN and CDR2 SYGVQD (reference sequence). The CDR3 extends over 13 amino acids. V dropped 2 bases and J dropped 9 bases, with 13 bases sitting between them. CDR3 nucleotides: TGCGCCAGCAGTGAGAGGCTGAAAGCGGCCCAGTACTTC. Translating gives CASSERLKAAQYF.

CDR3 residues: CASSLSGQGNPQHF. CDR3 nucleotides: TGTGCCAGCAGCTTATCGGGTCAGGGGAACCCCCAGCATTTT. The chain employs TRBV5-8 and TRBJ1-5, with a tentative D call TRBD1 (6 bases). The CDR3 length is 14 residues. V was cut by 2 bases and J by 10 bases, with 16 bases left in between. The germline gives CDR1 SGHTS, CDR2 YDEGEE.

This chain uses TRBV11-3 with TRBJ2-1; TRBD2 aligns across 9 bases. Germline V gives CDR1 SGHNT, CDR2 YENEEA. This CDR3 is built from 15 residues. Germline trimming cut 5 bases from V and 4 bases from J; bases unmatched to any gene: 6. CDR3 sequence: CASSRTAGGYNEQFF. CDR3 DNA: TGTGCCAGCAGCCGCACAGCGGGGGGATACAATGAGCAGTTCTTC.

The chain recombines TRBV5-5 with TRBJ1-1; weak D call: TRBD1 (6 bases). CDR3 length equals 17 residues. Germline values: CDR1 SGHKS, CDR2 YYEKEE (reference sequence). Trimming took off 1 base at V and 6 bases at J, with 22 bases between the two ends. The CDR3 DNA follows: TGTGCCAGCAGCTTGAGACCTAGGGCAGGGGATGTGGCTGAAGCTTTCTTT. This encodes CASSLRPRAGDVAEAFF.

The gene calls are TRBV5-1 and TRBJ2-2, with D possibly matching TRBD2 (6 bases). The CDR3 totals 15 residues. CDR1 and CDR2 (germline): SGHRS, YFSETQ. The V gene lost 0 bases and the J gene lost 3 bases, with 9 bases spanning the gap. This chain's CDR3 is CASSLGWGDTGELFF. CDR3 coding DNA: TGCGCCAGCAGCTTGGGATGGGGGGACACCGGGGAGCTGTTTTTT.

The chain joins TRBV7-2 to TRBJ1-3; 8 bases line up with TRBD1. CDR1 and CDR2 from the germline V gene are SGHTA and FQGNSA. CDR3 length: 16 amino acids. With V trimmed by 3 bases and J by 5 bases, 9 bases remained unmatched. The CDR3 spells CASSFATGGERNTIYF. CDR3 coding DNA: TGTGCCAGCAGCTTTGCCACAGGGGGGGAGAGAAACACCATATATTTT.

The chain couples TRBV21-1 to TRBJ1-2; the table's TRBD1 call for D was not verified on the DNA. TRBV21-1 is a listed pseudogene. The CDR3 has 10 amino acids. Here the CDR3 reads CASSPQRTHF. The CDR3 bases are TGTGCCAGCAGCCCCCAAAGAACACACTTC.

The chain uses TRBV6-5 and TRBJ1-2; D might be TRBD1 (5 bases). CDR3 size: 14 residues. Germline V gene sequence: CDR1 MNHEY, CDR2 SVGAGI. V lost 0 bases and J 4 bases, leaving 9 bases between the germline ends. DNA of the CDR3: TGTGCCAGCAGTTACTCGACGACAGCCTATGGCTACACCTTC. Its translation is CASSYSTTAYGYTF.

This chain links TRBV19 with TRBJ2-2, with D possibly TRBD2 on 5 matching bases. CDR3 length: 15 residues. Trimming shortened V by 6 bases and J by 0 bases, and 11 bases separated the two germline ends. The germline V gene encodes CDR1 LNHDA and CDR2 SQIVND (reference sequence). CDR3: CASSYGGTNTGELFF. CDR3 sequence (DNA): TGTGCCAGTAGCTACGGAGGCACGAACACCGGGGAGCTGTTTTTT.

The V gene is TRBV11-2, the J gene TRBJ1-2, with 10 bases matching TRBD1. The CDR3 sequence is 15 residues long. The ends lost 5 bases at V and 4 bases at J; junction bases unmatched: 7. Germline V gene data show CDR1 as SGHAT and CDR2 as FQNNGV. The CDR3 nucleotides read TGTGCCAGCAGCCCGACAGGGGGCGCAGGCTATGGCTACACCTTC. Translated, it gives CASSPTGGAGYGYTF.

The chain joins TRBV6-5 to TRBJ2-5, with D tentatively TRBD2 (5 bases). Germline CDR1 is MNHEY and CDR2 is SVGAGI. Trimming removed 0 bases at V and 4 bases at J, with 12 bases between. The CDR3 sequence is 15 residues long. The CDR3 DNA follows: TGTGCCAGCAGTTACTCTCGGGGATCGGGAGAGACCCAGTACTTC. Amino acids: CASSYSRGSGETQYF.

J is TRBJ2-3 and V is TRBV6-5, with D hard to call. The V and J ends lost 5 bases and 2 bases respectively, with 8 bases between them. Germline-derived CDR1 and CDR2 are MNHEY and SVGAGI. The CDR3 covers 13 residues. CDR3 DNA: TGTGCCAGCAGTCTGAGATCCACAGATACGCAGTATTTT. Amino acid sequence: CASSLRSTDTQYF.

The chain recombines TRBV30 with TRBJ1-2, with no clear D. Germline assignment: CDR1 GTSNPN and CDR2 SVGIG (reference sequence). This CDR3 contains 12 residues. Trimming left V 2 bases short and J 4 bases short, with 8 bases between. The CDR3 DNA reads TGTGCCTGGAGTCAAGTCAGCTATGGCTACACCTTC. Its protein product is CAWSQVSYGYTF. The full variable domain, with the rest looked up from reference TRBV30 and TRBJ1-2, is SQTIHQWPATLVQPVGSPLSLECTVEGTSNPNLYWYRQAAGRGLQLLFYSVGIGQISSEVPQNLSASRPQDRQFILSSKKLLLSDSGFYLCAWSQVSYGYTFGSGTRLTVV.

The chain has TRBV7-9 and TRBJ2-3; D perhaps matches TRBD2 (5 bases). Germline CDR1 SEHNR, CDR2 FQNEAQ (reference sequence). This CDR3 spans 17 amino acids. V dropped 7 bases and J dropped 6 bases, with 26 bases sitting between them. CDR3 sequence reads: CASTRFGTGSHDDTQYF. The CDR3 coding sequence is TGTGCCAGCACTAGGTTCGGAACGGGGAGTCACGACGATACGCAGTATTTT. The full variable domain, rest sourced from reference TRBV7-9 and TRBJ2-3, is DTGVSQNPRHKITKRGQNVTFRCDPISEHNRLYWYRQTLGQGPEFLTYFQNEAQLEKSRLLSDRFSAERPKGSFSTLEIQRTEQGDSAMYLCASTRFGTGSHDDTQYFGPGTRLTVL.

The chain recombines TRBV9 with TRBJ1-6; maybe TRBD1 (5 bases). Trimming pared 2 bases from V and 7 bases from J, leaving 7 bases between. Looked up from germline, CDR1 is SGDLS and CDR2 is YYNGEE. The CDR3 runs to 13 residues. The CDR3 region is CASSVRQNSPLHF. The DNA for the CDR3 is TGTGCCAGCAGCGTTCGACAGAATTCACCCCTCCACTTT.

This clone was counted between two and nine times. The V call is TRBV30, the J call TRBJ1-2; 9 bases agree with TRBD1. This CDR3 spans 15 amino acids. The junction had 12 bases not matched to a gene; V was cut back by 8 bases and J by 2 bases. Germline V lookup: CDR1 GTSNPN, CDR2 SVGIG (reference sequence). CDR3 coding DNA: TGTGCCCTTCACCGGGACAGGGCTCTAAACTATGGCTACACCTTC. It specifies CALHRDRALNYGYTF.

The J gene is TRBJ1-5, the V gene TRBV15; D unresolved. The CDR3 length is 13 residues. Germline CDR1 and CDR2: LNHNV and YYDKDF (reference sequence). V gave up 1 base and J gave up 9 bases, with 10 bases separating them. CDR3 residues: CATSRVPSGPQHF. CDR3 DNA: TGTGCCACCAGCAGAGTCCCCAGTGGGCCCCAGCATTTT.

This chain joins TRBV14 and TRBJ1-6; 10 nucleotides line up with TRBD1. V shed 1 base and J 10 bases; nucleotides not matched to a gene: 4. This CDR3 has 15 residues. Germline V lookup: CDR1 SGHDN, CDR2 FVKESK. CDR3 loop: CASSQGQGANSPLHF. Here the CDR3 DNA reads TGTGCCAGCAGCCAAGGACAGGGGGCAAACTCACCCCTCCACTTT. The full variable domain, its missing parts supplied by reference TRBV14 and TRBJ1-6, is EAGVTQFPSHSVIEKGQTVTLRCDPISGHDNLYWYRRVMGKEIKFLLHFVKESKQDESGMPNNRFLAERTGGTYSTLKVQPAELEDSGVYFCASSQGQGANSPLHFGNGTRLTVT.

The V call is TRBV30, the J call TRBJ1-2; a possible D gene is TRBD1 (5 bases). Germline loops: CDR1 GTSNPN, CDR2 SVGIG (reference sequence). There are 16 residues in the CDR3. V dropped 4 bases and J dropped 4 bases, with 22 bases sitting between them. The chain's CDR3 is CAWKSGTLPLGYGYTF. In nucleotides, the CDR3 is TGTGCCTGGAAGAGCGGGACTCTACCACTCGGCTATGGCTACACCTTC.

CDR3 sequence: CASSSGSGGYNEQFF. The CDR3, as DNA: TGTGCCAGCAGCTCGGGTAGCGGGGGCTACAATGAGCAGTTCTTC. The chain carries TRBV7-3 and TRBJ2-1; 9 nucleotides agree with TRBD2. CDR1 is SGHTA and CDR2 is FQGTGA in the germline V gene. The CDR3 spans 15 residues. V gave up 4 bases and J gave up 3 bases; unmatched junction bases: 4.

The gene calls are TRBV9 and TRBJ1-1, with D hard to call. Germline assignment: CDR1 SGDLS and CDR2 YYNGEE. V lost 3 bases and J lost 1, with 10 bases in between. The CDR3 spans 14 residues. CDR3 sequence: CASSGGGRNTEAFF. DNA of the CDR3: TGTGCCAGCAGCGGCGGAGGCAGGAACACTGAAGCTTTCTTT.

The V and J genes are TRBV5-3 and TRBJ2-5; TRBD2 aligns across 11 bases. TRBV5-3 is annotated as an ORF whose role is uncertain. Trimming removed 0 bases from V and 0 bases from J; junction bases left unmatched: 1. The CDR3 covers 16 residues. This CDR3 is CARSLVTSGDQETQYF. CDR3 sequence (DNA): TGTGCCAGAAGCTTGGTGACTAGCGGGGACCAAGAGACCCAGTACTTC.

The rearrangement uses TRBV19 and TRBJ1-5, with 9 bases fitting TRBD1. The CDR3 runs to 13 residues. V lost 7 bases to trimming and J lost 9 bases; unmatched junction nucleotides: 7. Germline V gene sequence: CDR1 LNHDA, CDR2 SQIVND (reference sequence). The CDR3 nucleotides read TGTGCCAGTAAAGGGACAGGGAGTCGGCCCCAGCATTTT. Translating gives CASKGTGSRPQHF.

The V call is TRBV9, the J call TRBJ1-1; no firm D call. This CDR3 is built from 13 residues. In germline, CDR1 is SGDLS, CDR2 YYNGEE. V lost 6 bases to trimming and J lost 1 base, with 10 bases between them. The DNA of the CDR3 is TGTGCCAGCAACCGACCGGGGAACACTGAAGCTTTCTTT. It yields the protein CASNRPGNTEAFF. Full variable domain (outside the CDR3, taken from reference TRBV9 and TRBJ1-1): DSGVTQTPKHLITATGQRVTLRCSPRSGDLSVYWYQQSLDQGLQFLIQYYNGEERAKGNILERFSAQQFPDLHSELNLSSLELGDSALYFCASNRPGNTEAFFGQGTRLTVV.

The chain joins TRBV19 to TRBJ1-1, with 10 nucleotides matching TRBD1. CDR1 and CDR2 from the germline V gene are LNHDA and SQIVND (reference sequence). V dropped 7 bases and J dropped 4; count of bases not matched to a gene: 12. CDR3 size: 16 residues. CDR3 nucleotide sequence: TGTGCCAGTACCGATATTAGGACAGGGGGGAGCACTGAAGCTTTCTTT. Its protein is CASTDIRTGGSTEAFF.

This clone is a singleton in its sample. The gene calls are TRBV10-3 and TRBJ1-2; D possibly corresponds to TRBD1 (5 bases). Trimming shortened V by 2 bases and J by 8 bases, and 12 bases separated the two germline ends. The germline gives CDR1 ENHRY, CDR2 SYGVKD. There are 13 residues in the CDR3. The CDR3 nucleotides are TGTGCCATCAGTGAGACTGACAGTACCGGCTACACCTTC. It translates to CAISETDSTGYTF.

The genes are TRBV9 and TRBJ1-2; 8 nucleotides match TRBD1. Germline lookup yields CDR1 SGDLS and CDR2 YYNGEE. The CDR3 contains 15 residues. The ends lost 5 bases at V and 6 bases at J; junction bases unmatched: 12. The CDR3 DNA sequence: TGTGCCAGCAGGGACCCCCGACGGACAGGGCATGGCTACACCTTC. As protein: CASRDPRRTGHGYTF.

The J gene is TRBJ1-5, the V gene TRBV23-1; 10 nucleotides match TRBD1. TRBV23-1 is placed among ORFs of uncertain function. CDR3 length equals 18 residues. Unmatched junction bases numbered 9, after V lost 0 bases and J lost 4 bases. CDR3 DNA: TGCGCCAGCAGTCAATCTAGACAGGGGGCAAAACGGAATCAGCCCCAGCATTTT. Amino acid sequence: CASSQSRQGAKRNQPQHF.

The sample holds one count of this clone. The chain recombines TRBV5-1 with TRBJ1-1; possible D gene TRBD1, 5 bases. Germline V CDR1 and CDR2: SGHRS, YFSETQ. V lost 5 bases and J 3 bases, leaving 14 bases between the germline ends. This CDR3 has 14 residues. CDR3 nucleotide sequence: TGCGCCAGCAGACTCGGGTGGGGGGACACTGAAGCTTTCTTT. Amino acid sequence: CASRLGWGDTEAFF. Full variable domain (remainder filled in from reference TRBV5-1 and TRBJ1-1): KAGVTQTPRYLIKTRGQQVTLSCSPISGHRSVSWYQQTPGQGLQFLFEYFSETQRNKGNFPGRFSGRQFSNSRSEMNVSTLELGDSALYLCASRLGWGDTEAFFGQGTRLTVV.

The gene calls are TRBV25-1 and TRBJ1-1; D gene uncertain. Looked up from germline, CDR1 is MGHDK and CDR2 is SYGVNS. This CDR3 spans 14 amino acids. Trimming left V 3 bases short and J 7 bases short, with 15 bases between. CDR3 region: CASSEGVRAREAFF. The CDR3 nucleotides read TGTGCCAGCAGTGAGGGAGTAAGGGCTCGTGAAGCTTTCTTT.

The V gene is TRBV15, the J gene TRBJ1-2; unclear D gene. V was trimmed by 4 bases and J by 4 bases, leaving 10 bases between them. The germline V gene encodes CDR1 LNHNV and CDR2 YYDKDF (reference sequence). The CDR3 runs 13 residues. CDR3: CATSISNSYGYTF. The CDR3 nucleotides are TGTGCCACCAGCATAAGCAACAGCTATGGCTACACCTTC. Using reference TRBV15 and TRBJ1-2 for the parts outside the CDR3, the full variable domain is DAMVIQNPRYQVTQFGKPVTLSCSQTLNHNVMYWYQQKSSQAPKLLFHYYDKDFNNEADTPDNFQSRRPNTSFCFLDIRSPGLGDTAMYLCATSISNSYGYTFGSGTRLTVV.